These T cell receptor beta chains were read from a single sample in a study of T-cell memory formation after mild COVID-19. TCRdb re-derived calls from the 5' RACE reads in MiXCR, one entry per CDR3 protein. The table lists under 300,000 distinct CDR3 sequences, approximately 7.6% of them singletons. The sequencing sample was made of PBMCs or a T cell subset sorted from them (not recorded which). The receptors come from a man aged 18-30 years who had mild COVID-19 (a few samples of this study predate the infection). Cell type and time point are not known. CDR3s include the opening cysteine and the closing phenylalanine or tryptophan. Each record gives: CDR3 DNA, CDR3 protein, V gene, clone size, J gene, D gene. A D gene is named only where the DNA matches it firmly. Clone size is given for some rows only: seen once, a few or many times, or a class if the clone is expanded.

CDR3 DNA: TGTGCCAGCAGCTTACCCCAACGGACTGAAGCTTTCTTT
CDR3 protein: CASSLPQRTEAFF
V gene: TRBV7-2
clone size: once
J gene: TRBJ1-1
D gene: -

CDR3 DNA: TGCGCCAGCAACACTCTAGCGGGGGTTAACGATGAGCAGTTCTTC
CDR3 protein: CASNTLAGVNDEQFF
V gene: TRBV5-1
clone size: -
J gene: TRBJ2-1
D gene: TRBD2

CDR3 DNA: TGTGCCAGCTCACTTTGGAGGGTGACTGAAGCTTTCTTT
CDR3 protein: CASSLWRVTEAFF
V gene: TRBV18
clone size: -
J gene: TRBJ1-1
D gene: -

CDR3 DNA: TGTGCCAGCGGTGTGAACGGGCCGTACACTGAAGCTTTCTTT
CDR3 protein: CASGVNGPYTEAFF
V gene: TRBV6-1
clone size: few
J gene: TRBJ1-1
D gene: -

CDR3 DNA: TGTGCCTGGGACATTAGAACGGACTCGGAAGCTTTCTTT
CDR3 protein: CAWDIRTDSEAFF
V gene: TRBV30
clone size: few
J gene: TRBJ1-1
D gene: -

CDR3 DNA: TGTGCCACCAGTGAGGGCGGACAAGAGACCCAGTACTTC
CDR3 protein: CATSEGGQETQYF
V gene: TRBV24-1
clone size: many
J gene: TRBJ2-5
D gene: -

CDR3 DNA: TGTGCCAGCAGTTTAATGGGAACCAGCGGGAATCAGCCCCAGCATTTT
CDR3 protein: CASSLMGTSGNQPQHF
V gene: TRBV12-3/TRBV12-4
clone size: few
J gene: TRBJ1-5
D gene: -

CDR3 DNA: TGTGCCAGCAAACTAGCGGGGGAGCAGTTCTTC
CDR3 protein: CASKLAGEQFF
V gene: TRBV12-3/TRBV12-4
clone size: -
J gene: TRBJ2-1
D gene: TRBD2

CDR3 DNA: TGTGCCACCAGCGGAGACACGTACTACACCGGGGAGCTGTTTTTT
CDR3 protein: CATSGDTYYTGELFF
V gene: TRBV15
clone size: once
J gene: TRBJ2-2
D gene: -

CDR3 DNA: TGTGCCATCGCCGGGCGGGGGGGATACAATGAGCAGTTCTTC
CDR3 protein: CAIAGRGGYNEQFF
V gene: TRBV10-3
clone size: -
J gene: TRBJ2-1
D gene: TRBD2

CDR3 DNA: TGCAGCGTTGAGTTGCAGAGTGGCACTGAAGCTTTCTTT
CDR3 protein: CSVELQSGTEAFF
V gene: TRBV29-1
clone size: -
J gene: TRBJ1-1
D gene: -

CDR3 DNA: TGTGCCACCAGTGATACAGGGGGGGCTCTGAAGACCCAGTACTTC
CDR3 protein: CATSDTGGALKTQYF
V gene: TRBV24-1
clone size: -
J gene: TRBJ2-5
D gene: -

CDR3 DNA: TGTGCCAGCAGTGACGGGCAGGGAGATCAGCCCCAGCATTTT
CDR3 protein: CASSDGQGDQPQHF
V gene: TRBV6-1
clone size: few
J gene: TRBJ1-5
D gene: -

CDR3 DNA: TGTGCCGCACGGGGCACGGCCACAGATACGCAGTATTTT
CDR3 protein: CAARGTATDTQYF
V gene: TRBV6-5
clone size: few
J gene: TRBJ2-3
D gene: -

CDR3 DNA: TGTGCCAGCAGGCGGCAGGCCCTCGGCGACACTGAAGCTTTCTTT
CDR3 protein: CASRRQALGDTEAFF
V gene: TRBV6-5
clone size: -
J gene: TRBJ1-1
D gene: -

CDR3 DNA: TGCGCCAGCAGCCAAGGTGGGGCAGGAAATCAGCCCCAGCATTTT
CDR3 protein: CASSQGGAGNQPQHF
V gene: TRBV4-1
clone size: many
J gene: TRBJ1-5
D gene: -

CDR3 DNA: TGCGCCAGCAGCTTGCCGGACACGGCGAACACCGGGGAGCTGTTTTTT
CDR3 protein: CASSLPDTANTGELFF
V gene: TRBV5-1
clone size: few
J gene: TRBJ2-2
D gene: -

CDR3 DNA: TGCGCCAGCAGCCGAGGGACAGGGGGCTTGGGGAACACTGAAGCTTTCTTT
CDR3 protein: CASSRGTGGLGNTEAFF
V gene: TRBV5-1
clone size: -
J gene: TRBJ1-1
D gene: TRBD1

CDR3 DNA: TGTGCCAGCAGTCTCCCGGGACAGAGCCTTTACACAGATACGCAGTATTTT
CDR3 protein: CASSLPGQSLYTDTQYF
V gene: TRBV28
clone size: many
J gene: TRBJ2-3
D gene: TRBD1

CDR3 DNA: TGTGCCAGCAGCCCCGGCCTGGACTACCAAGAGACCCAGTACTTC
CDR3 protein: CASSPGLDYQETQYF
V gene: TRBV11-2
clone size: -
J gene: TRBJ2-5
D gene: -

CDR3 DNA: TGTGCCAGCAATTCAGCAGGGTTTGATACGCAGTATTTT
CDR3 protein: CASNSAGFDTQYF
V gene: TRBV12-3/TRBV12-4
clone size: few
J gene: TRBJ2-3
D gene: -

CDR3 DNA: TGCGCCAGCAGCTCGGGAGGACAGCTCTATGGCTACACCTTC
CDR3 protein: CASSSGGQLYGYTF
V gene: TRBV5-1
clone size: -
J gene: TRBJ1-2
D gene: -

CDR3 DNA: TGTGCCAGCAGTGAGGAGAGCGGGGGGAACACCGGGGAGCTGTTTTTT
CDR3 protein: CASSEESGGNTGELFF
V gene: TRBV2
clone size: -
J gene: TRBJ2-2
D gene: TRBD2

CDR3 DNA: TGTGCCAGCAGTTTATTATCCATTCGTGGGGGATGGGAGCGGGGCTACAATGAGCAGTTCTTC
CDR3 protein: CASSLLSIRGGWERGYNEQFF
V gene: TRBV28
clone size: few
J gene: TRBJ2-1
D gene: TRBD2

CDR3 DNA: TGTGCCAGCAGCATCATCGGCTATGGCTACACCTTC
CDR3 protein: CASSIIGYGYTF
V gene: TRBV12-3/TRBV12-4
clone size: -
J gene: TRBJ1-2
D gene: -

CDR3 DNA: TGTGCCAGCACCTTCCAAGCGGGGGGAACCGGGGAGCTGTTTTTT
CDR3 protein: CASTFQAGGTGELFF
V gene: TRBV7-2
clone size: few
J gene: TRBJ2-2
D gene: TRBD2

CDR3 DNA: TGTGCCAGCAGCAGGTCCTCCGGGACTAGCGGGGGGAATGCGCAGTATTTT
CDR3 protein: CASSRSSGTSGGNAQYF
V gene: TRBV21-1
clone size: few
J gene: TRBJ2-3
D gene: -

CDR3 DNA: TGTGCCAGCAGTAACCCGCGACAGGGCAACACAGATACGCAGTATTTT
CDR3 protein: CASSNPRQGNTDTQYF
V gene: TRBV6-2/TRBV6-3
clone size: few
J gene: TRBJ2-3
D gene: TRBD1

CDR3 DNA: TGTGCTAGTGGCCCTCCGACTAGCGGGGGGGCGTCGTGGAAGACCCAGTACTTC
CDR3 protein: CASGPPTSGGASWKTQYF
V gene: TRBV12-5
clone size: few
J gene: TRBJ2-5
D gene: TRBD2

CDR3 DNA: TGTGCCAGCAGCCAAGATTCCTTAGTTACCTACAATGAGCAGTTCTTC
CDR3 protein: CASSQDSLVTYNEQFF
V gene: TRBV4-2
clone size: -
J gene: TRBJ2-1
D gene: -

CDR3 DNA: TGTGCCAGCAGCTTGGGAGGAGGGGGCTACAATGAGCAGTTCTTC
CDR3 protein: CASSLGGGGYNEQFF
V gene: TRBV11-2
clone size: medium-sized
J gene: TRBJ2-1
D gene: -

CDR3 DNA: TGTGCCAGCAGCCGCCGGGCTCCGGGAGGAGTCACAGATACGCAGTATTTT
CDR3 protein: CASSRRAPGGVTDTQYF
V gene: TRBV7-6
clone size: many
J gene: TRBJ2-3
D gene: TRBD2

CDR3 DNA: TGTGCCAGCAGGTCAACCGGGTCTGGAGCGTCACCCCTCCACTTT
CDR3 protein: CASRSTGSGASPLHF
V gene: TRBV12-3/TRBV12-4
clone size: few
J gene: TRBJ1-6
D gene: -

CDR3 DNA: TGTGCCAGCAGTGAAACGACAGGACAGTCTTCCTACGAGCAGTACTTC
CDR3 protein: CASSETTGQSSYEQYF
V gene: TRBV25-1
clone size: few
J gene: TRBJ2-7
D gene: -

CDR3 DNA: TGCGCCAGCAGCTTCCGACTAGCGAGGAACACAGATACGCAGTATTTT
CDR3 protein: CASSFRLARNTDTQYF
V gene: TRBV4-1
clone size: few
J gene: TRBJ2-3
D gene: TRBD2

CDR3 DNA: TGTGCCAGCAGCTCCCTAGCGGGGACCAAAAACATTCAGTACTTC
CDR3 protein: CASSSLAGTKNIQYF
V gene: TRBV7-2
clone size: many
J gene: TRBJ2-4
D gene: TRBD2

CDR3 DNA: TGTGCCAGCAGCTTGGCCAGGTTGGAGGGCTACACCTTC
CDR3 protein: CASSLARLEGYTF
V gene: TRBV5-8
clone size: -
J gene: TRBJ1-2
D gene: -

CDR3 DNA: TGTGCCAGCAGCTACAGGGGACGTGGGGCCAACGTCCTGACTTTC
CDR3 protein: CASSYRGRGANVLTF
V gene: TRBV7-8
clone size: -
J gene: TRBJ2-6
D gene: TRBD1

CDR3 DNA: TGTGCCAGCAGCCCCTCGGCAGGGGGCTTCTACAATGAGCAGTTCTTC
CDR3 protein: CASSPSAGGFYNEQFF
V gene: TRBV6-4
clone size: -
J gene: TRBJ2-1
D gene: TRBD1

CDR3 DNA: TGTGCCAGCAGCTTAGAAATGGGGCAGGGCTTCGGCTACAATGAGCAGTTCTTC
CDR3 protein: CASSLEMGQGFGYNEQFF
V gene: TRBV7-2
clone size: many
J gene: TRBJ2-1
D gene: -

CDR3 DNA: TGTGCCAGCAGTGGGGACAGGGTTTACGCCATGGACTATGGCTACACCTTC
CDR3 protein: CASSGDRVYAMDYGYTF
V gene: TRBV2
clone size: few
J gene: TRBJ1-2
D gene: TRBD1

CDR3 DNA: TGTGCCAGCAGCTTACGAACAGGGATGGGGGAGCAGTACTTC
CDR3 protein: CASSLRTGMGEQYF
V gene: TRBV5-6
clone size: -
J gene: TRBJ2-7
D gene: -

CDR3 DNA: TGTGCCAGCACTTCCCAGGGCACTGAAGCTTTCTTT
CDR3 protein: CASTSQGTEAFF
V gene: TRBV12-3/TRBV12-4
clone size: few
J gene: TRBJ1-1
D gene: -

CDR3 DNA: TGTGCCAGCAGCTCGGGACTCTCCCAACTCACAGATACGCAGTATTTT
CDR3 protein: CASSSGLSQLTDTQYF
V gene: TRBV7-2
clone size: few
J gene: TRBJ2-3
D gene: -

CDR3 DNA: TGCGCCAGCAGCGACCCCGGACGTGAGCAGTTCTTC
CDR3 protein: CASSDPGREQFF
V gene: TRBV10-1
clone size: few
J gene: TRBJ2-1
D gene: -

CDR3 DNA: TGTGCCAGCAGCCTAACGATCCTAAGCGGGGGGGCTGTAGATGAGCAGTTCTTC
CDR3 protein: CASSLTILSGGAVDEQFF
V gene: TRBV7-9
clone size: -
J gene: TRBJ2-1
D gene: TRBD2

CDR3 DNA: TGTGCCAGCAGTATTATAGGTCTTTGGGAGACCCAGTACTTC
CDR3 protein: CASSIIGLWETQYF
V gene: TRBV7-2
clone size: many
J gene: TRBJ2-5
D gene: -

CDR3 DNA: TGTGCCATAGAGACCCAGTACTTC
CDR3 protein: CAIETQYF
V gene: TRBV5-5
clone size: -
J gene: TRBJ2-5
D gene: -

CDR3 DNA: TGCGCCAGCAGCCAGGCTAGCGGGGGGTTCTCCTACAATGAGCAGTTCTTC
CDR3 protein: CASSQASGGFSYNEQFF
V gene: TRBV5-1
clone size: -
J gene: TRBJ2-1
D gene: TRBD2

CDR3 DNA: TGCAGTGCTACTCCAGGGGGGGGACAGGTTTCCTATGGCTACACCTTC
CDR3 protein: CSATPGGGQVSYGYTF
V gene: TRBV20-1
clone size: few
J gene: TRBJ1-2
D gene: TRBD1

CDR3 DNA: TGTGCCAGCAGTTTATCAGGGGATGGCTACACCTTC
CDR3 protein: CASSLSGDGYTF
V gene: TRBV28
clone size: -
J gene: TRBJ1-2
D gene: -

CDR3 DNA: TGTGCCAGCAGCCTGGAGATTTTAAGGCGGGGTGCCGACTATGGCTACACCTTC
CDR3 protein: CASSLEILRRGADYGYTF
V gene: TRBV7-2
clone size: -
J gene: TRBJ1-2
D gene: -